The 25 T cell receptor beta chains below were found in one sample sequenced in a study of metastatic and nonmetastatic thyroid tumors. TCRdb re-analyzed the PCR reads using MiXCR. The sample shows over 15,000 clones, approximately 12% of them seen only once. All patients were treatment-naive before thyroid surgery. Input material: tumor tissue. The receptors stem from a female donor with papillary thyroid cancer or a benign thyroid nodule (not recorded which). Some clones in this sample may be carry-over from other donors' samples.

The chain joins TRBV5-4 to TRBJ2-2; no definite D call. Trimming took off 3 bases at V and 7 bases at J, with 7 bases between the two ends. CDR3 length: 12 amino acids. Germline CDR1 and CDR2: SGHNT and YYREEE (reference sequence). CDR3 amino acids: CASSWAGGELFF. As DNA, the CDR3 is TGTGCCAGCAGCTGGGCAGGCGGGGAGCTGTTTTTT.

Details on this clone: A much larger clone differs from this one at a single base, so this may be a read error. The chain couples TRBV20-1 to TRBJ2-7; D possibly uses TRBD1 or TRBD2 (5 bases each). Trimming removed 5 bases at V and 5 bases at J, with 19 bases between. The CDR3 loop spans 14 amino acids. CDR1 and CDR2 from the germline V gene are DFQATT and SNEGSKA (reference sequence). This CDR3 is CSASTPGRADEQYF. In DNA, the CDR3 is TGCAGTGCTTCTACCCCGGGACGAGCGGACGAGCAGTACTTC.

This clone was seen repeatedly, ten times or more. V usage is TRBV4-3 and J usage is TRBJ1-1, with 8 bases aligning to TRBD1. With V trimmed by 4 bases and J by 3 bases, 10 bases remained unmatched. The V gene's germline CDR1 is LGHNA and CDR2 YSLEER. This CDR3 contains 16 residues. The DNA of the CDR3 is TGCGCCAGCAGCCCGGACAGGGTTTATCCCGACACTGAAGCTTTCTTT. Translation gives CASSPDRVYPDTEAFF.

Ten or more counts support this clone. J is TRBJ2-7 and V is TRBV6-4; maybe TRBD2 (6 bases). Germline-derived CDR1 and CDR2 are MRHNA and SNTAGT. V was shortened by 7 bases and J by 4 bases, with 20 bases between the two germline ends. The CDR3 is 15 amino acids. The CDR3 nucleotides are TGTGCCAGCACCCACCCCCCGGGAGCGAGGTACGAGCAGTACTTC. Its protein product is CASTHPPGARYEQYF.

The J gene is TRBJ1-5, the V gene TRBV6-1; the D is unclear. The CDR3 runs 10 residues. Trimming removed 8 bases from V and 12 bases from J, with 11 bases in between. CDR1 and CDR2 from the germline V gene are MNHNS and SASEGT. The CDR3 DNA reads as TGTGCCAGCGGCCCGCATCTCCAGCATTTT. Translating it yields CASGPHLQHF.

On this clone: A much larger clone lies a single base off, so this may be a read error. The chain links TRBV19 to TRBJ1-2; TRBD1 agrees at 8 bases. This CDR3 has 14 amino acids. Germline loops: CDR1 LNHDA, CDR2 SQIVND (reference sequence). The CDR3 protein is CASSPGQGNYGHTF. CDR3 nucleotides: TGTGCCAGTAGTCCCGGACAGGGCAACTATGGCCACACCTTC. The full variable domain, rest sourced from reference TRBV19 and TRBJ1-2, is DGGITQSPKYLFRKEGQNVTLSCEQNLNHDAMYWYRQDPGQGLRLIYYSQIVNDFQKGDIAEGYSVSREKKESFPLTVTSAQKNPTAFYLCASSPGQGNYGHTFGSGTRLTVV.

This clone has a handful of counts. The chain joins TRBV6-4 to TRBJ2-6; D possibly corresponds to TRBD1 (5 bases). V was trimmed by 10 bases and J by 1 base, leaving 14 bases between them. The CDR3 length is 15 residues. Germline lookup yields CDR1 MRHNA and CDR2 SNTAGT. CDR3 DNA sequence: TGTGCCAACAGCAAGGGGTCTTCTGGGGCCAACGTCCTGACTTTC. Protein product: CANSKGSSGANVLTF.

In its sample, this clone ranks as medium-sized. The chain has TRBV7-9 and TRBJ1-1, with unresolved D. Germline V gives CDR1 SEHNR, CDR2 FQNEAQ (reference sequence). CDR3 length: 12 residues. V was shortened by 1 base and J by 10 bases, with 10 bases between the two germline ends. CDR3 nucleotide sequence: TGTGCCAGCAGCTTAGGGGATGCCGGAGCTTTCTTT. Its translation: CASSLGDAGAFF.

The sample holds many counts of this clone. The gene calls are TRBV5-1 and TRBJ2-3, with D perhaps TRBD1 (5 bases). Per germline, CDR1 SGHRS and CDR2 YFSETQ. CDR3 length: 15 amino acids. V gave up 0 bases and J gave up 2 bases, with 10 bases separating them. CDR3 amino acids: CASSLGQPYTDTQYF. CDR3 coding DNA: TGCGCCAGCAGCTTGGGACAGCCCTACACAGATACGCAGTATTTT.

The chain uses TRBV20-1 and TRBJ2-1; TRBD1 matches at 9 bases. Unmatched junction bases numbered 15, after V lost 6 bases and J lost 9 bases. The V gene's germline CDR1 is DFQATT and CDR2 SNEGSKA (reference sequence). There are 15 residues in the CDR3. The CDR3 DNA reads as TGCAGTGCCATTCGGACAGGGGCCCTTCTAGGTGAGCAGTTCTTC. The encoded protein is CSAIRTGALLGEQFF.

The gene calls are TRBV12-3 or TRBV12-4 and TRBJ2-1, with a possible D match to TRBD2 (6 bases). The V and J ends lost 6 bases and 5 bases respectively, with 14 bases between them. The CDR3 contains 14 residues. The CDR3 DNA follows: TGTGCCAGCAGCCCCCTCGTAGCGGACAATGAGCAGTTCTTC. Encoded protein: CASSPLVADNEQFF.

This clone occurred many times. V usage is TRBV11-3 and J usage is TRBJ1-1, with TRBD1 matching 8 bases. The CDR3 is 13 amino acids. V shed 5 bases, J shed 3 bases, and the junction held 2 bases outside the gene matches. Per germline, CDR1 SGHNT and CDR2 YENEEA. DNA of the CDR3: TGTGCCAGCAGCGCACAGGGGGACACTGAAGCTTTCTTT. As protein: CASSAQGDTEAFF.

This clone is judged medium-sized. The rearrangement joins TRBV20-1 to TRBJ2-1; 11 nucleotides line up with TRBD2. Germline CDR1 reads DFQATT; CDR2 reads SNEGSKA (reference sequence). The CDR3 is 15 amino acids. Unmatched junction bases numbered 3, after V lost 3 bases and J lost 2 bases. The CDR3 sequence: CSASRSGGAYNEQFF. The CDR3 bases are TGCAGTGCTAGCCGTAGCGGGGGGGCCTACAATGAGCAGTTCTTC.

The chain couples TRBV5-1 to TRBJ2-7; D is ambiguous. Germline V gene lookup returns CDR1 SGHRS and CDR2 YFSETQ. CDR3 size: 14 residues. Trimming shortened V by 0 bases and J by 3 bases, and 10 bases separated the two germline ends. The CDR3 DNA is TGCGCCAGCAGCTTGGTTGAAGGGCACTACGAGCAGTACTTC. It specifies CASSLVEGHYEQYF. Full variable domain (missing parts from reference TRBV5-1 and TRBJ2-7): KAGVTQTPRYLIKTRGQQVTLSCSPISGHRSVSWYQQTPGQGLQFLFEYFSETQRNKGNFPGRFSGRQFSNSRSEMNVSTLELGDSALYLCASSLVEGHYEQYFGPGTRLTVT.

Many counts were recorded for this clone. The chain is built from TRBV5-4 and TRBJ2-5; D is undetermined. This CDR3 contains 14 residues. Between the trimmed V and J ends, which lost 1 base and 5 bases, there was a span of 12 bases. CDR1 and CDR2 from the germline V gene are SGHNT and YYREEE (reference sequence). The CDR3 nucleotides are TGTGCCAGCAGCTTGAAGTCCGGGCTGGAGACCCAGTACTTC. It encodes CASSLKSGLETQYF.

At least ten counts were recorded for this clone. This rearrangement joins TRBV20-1 to TRBJ1-5; D possibly corresponds to TRBD1 (5 bases). Germline V gene sequence: CDR1 DFQATT, CDR2 SNEGSKA (reference sequence). V was pared by 3 bases and J by 6 bases, with 15 bases between. The CDR3 covers 14 residues. The CDR3 is CSARPGDRGQPQHF. Written as DNA, the CDR3 is TGCAGTGCTAGGCCCGGGGACCGCGGTCAGCCCCAGCATTTT.

This clone was counted at least ten times. The chain combines TRBV12-3 or TRBV12-4 with TRBJ2-5, with 12 bases lining up with TRBD2. The J segment lost 2 bases and the V segment lost 7 bases, leaving 8 bases of the junction unmatched. The CDR3 has 16 residues. CDR3 sequence: CASTRRTSGEQETQYF. DNA for the CDR3: TGTGCCAGCACCAGACGGACTAGCGGGGAACAAGAGACCCAGTACTTC.

This sequence joins TRBV3-1 and TRBJ1-1, with 7 bases lining up with TRBD1. The V gene end was trimmed by 5 bases and the J gene end by 1 base; junction bases not matched to a gene: 7. The CDR3 totals 15 residues. Germline values: CDR1 LGHDT, CDR2 YNNKEL (reference sequence). CDR3 residues: CASSRRDRANTEAFF. For the CDR3, the DNA is TGTGCCAGCAGCAGGAGAGACAGGGCGAACACTGAAGCTTTCTTT. The whole variable domain, remainder taken from reference TRBV3-1 and TRBJ1-1, is DTAVSQTPKYLVTQMGNDKSIKCEQNLGHDTMYWYKQDSKKFLKIMFSYNNKELIINETVPNRFSPKSPDKAHLNLHINSLELGDSAVYFCASSRRDRANTEAFFGQGTRLTVV.

This clone was counted many times. The sample carries other DNA sequences with the same CDR3. The rearrangement links TRBV4-2 to TRBJ2-3; 12 positions match TRBD2. This CDR3 comprises 17 residues. V lost 4 bases to trimming and J lost 5 bases; unmatched junction nucleotides: 10. CDR1 and CDR2 (germline): LGHNA, YNFKEQ. Written as DNA, the CDR3 is TGTGCCAGCAGCCCGGGGCTAGCGGGAGGGCCCCAAGATACGCAGTATTTT. It specifies CASSPGLAGGPQDTQYF.

This clone was counted at least ten times. The rearrangement uses TRBV20-1 and TRBJ1-3, with a possible D match to TRBD1 (5 bases). V was trimmed by 3 bases and J by 3 bases, leaving 15 bases between them. The CDR3 spans 15 residues. The germline gives CDR1 DFQATT, CDR2 SNEGSKA (reference sequence). The CDR3 region is CSASRVWGDGNTIYF. For the CDR3, the DNA is TGCAGTGCTAGCCGGGTGTGGGGGGATGGAAACACCATATATTTT.

The sample holds a few counts of this clone. The junction shows a germline mismatch at one end, possibly a read error. This chain joins TRBV12-3 or TRBV12-4 and TRBJ2-1; 9 nucleotides line up with TRBD2. This CDR3 is built from 15 residues. The CDR3, as DNA: TGTGCCAGTAGTTGGGAGACTAGCGGCTACAATGAGCAGTTCTTC. It translates to CASSWETSGYNEQFF.

This clone occurred many times. The chain couples TRBV10-1 to TRBJ2-2; the D gene is possibly TRBD2 (6 bases). Germline V lookup: CDR1 WNHNN, CDR2 SYGVQD (reference sequence). The V gene lost 0 bases and the J gene lost 6 bases, with 8 bases spanning the gap. This CDR3 is built from 14 residues. CDR3 protein: CASSESGGSGELFF. In DNA, the CDR3 is TGCGCCAGCAGTGAGTCGGGAGGTTCCGGGGAGCTGTTTTTT.

In this sample, this clone turned up many times. The gene calls are TRBV11-1 and TRBJ1-1; the D gene is possibly TRBD1 (5 bases). Germline CDR1 SGHAT, CDR2 FQDESV (reference sequence). CDR3 length: 16 residues. V lost 5 bases and J 3 bases, leaving 19 bases between the germline ends. CDR3 sequence: CASSPMQGLRDTEAFF. In nucleotides, the CDR3 is TGTGCCAGCAGCCCAATGCAGGGCTTAAGGGACACTGAAGCTTTCTTT.

By sample share, this clone is medium-sized (0.01 to 0.1%). This chain links TRBV7-2 with TRBJ2-7; 8 bases match TRBD1. With V trimmed by 5 bases and J by 5 bases, 2 bases remained unmatched. This CDR3 is 12 amino acids long. Germline V CDR1 and CDR2: SGHTA, FQGNSA. CDR3 residues: CASSRDRNEQYF. DNA for the CDR3: TGTGCCAGCAGCAGGGACAGGAACGAGCAGTACTTC.

This clone came up a few times. This chain links TRBV5-5 with TRBJ2-5; 8 bases fit TRBD1. The V gene's germline CDR1 is SGHKS and CDR2 YYEKEE (reference sequence). The CDR3 loop spans 14 amino acids. Losses at the gene ends were 3 bases for V and 7 bases for J; bases not matched to a gene: 8. The CDR3 region is CASSSGQAQGTQYF. The CDR3 nucleotides read TGTGCCAGCAGCTCGGGACAGGCCCAGGGGACCCAGTACTTC.